These 2 T cell receptor beta chains were all obtained from the same sample, sequenced in a study of regulatory T cells in long-lasting Graves disease. Arm-PCR of CDR3 regions with iRepertoire HTBI primers generated TCR beta libraries. A single record per CDR3 protein comes from TCRdb applying MiXCR to the multiplex PCR reads. Counted here are about 470,000 distinct CDR3 sequences, roughly a fifth occurring once; the ten biggest clones make up roughly 7%. Described time point: persistent/refractory GD, antithyroid drugs over 5 years with positive TRAb. From RNA extracted from PBMCs, the TCR library was made. The sample here was peripheral blood mononuclear cells (PBMCs), taken when the disease was refractory, from a patient treated with antithyroid drugs. These receptors were taken from a female donor with Graves disease.

This clonotype was recorded at least ten times. The genes are TRBV20-1 and TRBJ2-7, with TRBD1 as a possible D gene (6 bases). Trimming stripped 0 bases from V and 2 bases from J, with 11 bases between. In germline, CDR1 is DFQATT, CDR2 SNEGSKA (reference sequence). The CDR3 has 14 residues. The CDR3 DNA reads as TGCAGTGCTAGAGAACAGGGAATTCCCTACGAGCAGTACTTC. Translating gives CSAREQGIPYEQYF.

Concerning this clonotype: At one boundary the junction diverges from the germline segment, which might be a read error. The rearrangement uses TRBV6-1 and TRBJ2-7; 7 bases agree with TRBD1. The V gene's germline CDR1 is MNHNS and CDR2 SASEGT. The CDR3 runs 16 residues. CDR3 nucleotide sequence: TGTGCCACCAGTGGCGTCCGGGACAGACGCTCCTACGAGCAGTACTTC. Residues: CATSGVRDRRSYEQYF.